A selection of T cell receptor beta chains follows, all from one sample in a study of early T cells in non-severe SARS-CoV-2 infection. TCRdb re-derived calls from the 5' RACE reads in MiXCR, one entry per CDR3 protein. The sample records some 60,000 distinct CDR3 sequences, approximately 9.3% being singletons. Sequencing was done on a sample of whole blood. These receptors came from an adult who was a healthcare worker with PCR-confirmed SARS-CoV-2 infection or an uninfected control (not recorded which). The CDR3 runs from the conserved cysteine through the conserved F or W. D genes are given only for firm matches. Size values are once, few and many counts, or a class for expanded clones, and some rows have none.

V	J	size	D	CDR3	DNA
TRBV20-1	TRBJ2-3	many	TRBD2	CSARDSTTSGRNTQYF	TGCAGTGCTAGAGATTCGACGACTAGCGGGAGAAATACGCAGTATTTT
TRBV7-2	TRBJ2-1	many	NA	CASSLETSHPVQFF	TGTGCCAGCAGCTTAGAAACTAGCCACCCCGTGCAGTTCTTC
TRBV2	TRBJ2-1	NA	TRBD2	CASSGLPGLAGGTYNEQFF	TGTGCCAGCAGTGGGCTCCCGGGACTAGCGGGAGGGACCTACAATGAGCAGTTCTTC
TRBV12-3/TRBV12-4	TRBJ2-7	few	NA	CASSLVGGVDEQYF	TGTGCCAGCAGTTTAGTTGGGGGAGTCGACGAGCAGTACTTC
TRBV7-2	TRBJ2-1	NA	NA	CASSLSNAYNEQFF	TGTGCCAGCAGCTTAAGCAATGCGTACAATGAGCAGTTCTTC
TRBV6-5	TRBJ2-7	NA	NA	CASSSGLSEQYF	TGTGCCAGCAGTTCCGGGCTCAGCGAGCAGTACTTC
TRBV5-3	TRBJ1-1	many	NA	CARSPALMGWESEAFF	TGTGCCAGAAGCCCCGCTTTGATGGGTTGGGAATCTGAAGCTTTCTTT
TRBV7-2	TRBJ2-1	few	NA	CASSLDPARYNEQFF	TGTGCCAGCAGCTTAGATCCAGCCAGATACAATGAGCAGTTCTTC
TRBV5-4	TRBJ1-1	many	NA	CASSLGDTEAFF	TGTGCCAGCAGCTTGGGGGACACTGAAGCTTTCTTT
TRBV3-1	TRBJ2-1	NA	TRBD2	CASSQDSAGYNEQFF	TGTGCCAGCAGCCAAGATTCAGCGGGGTACAATGAGCAGTTCTTC
TRBV6-2/TRBV6-3	TRBJ2-3	NA	NA	CASSREPGPSTDTQYF	TGTGCCAGCAGCAGGGAACCGGGACCTAGCACAGATACGCAGTATTTT
TRBV24-1	TRBJ1-1	once	TRBD1	CATSDLTGTGVNTEAFF	TGTGCCACCAGTGATTTGACTGGGACAGGGGTGAACACTGAAGCTTTCTTT
TRBV20-1	TRBJ2-3	NA	TRBD1	CSASRQGEDTQYF	TGCAGTGCTAGTAGACAGGGGGAAGATACGCAGTATTTT
TRBV12-3/TRBV12-4	TRBJ1-2	many	NA	CASSSRGRISRGYTF	TGTGCCAGCAGTTCGCGGGGGCGAATTAGTAGGGGCTACACCTTC
TRBV4-3	TRBJ2-3	many	NA	CASSQLIFTDTQYF	TGCGCCAGCAGCCAACTAATATTCACAGATACGCAGTATTTT
TRBV6-5	TRBJ2-1	NA	NA	CASRDDRLDYNEQFF	TGTGCCAGCAGAGACGACAGGCTCGATTACAATGAGCAGTTCTTC
TRBV6-5	TRBJ2-2	few	NA	CASSPTLYTGELFF	TGTGCCAGCAGTCCTACATTATACACCGGGGAGCTGTTTTTT
TRBV18	TRBJ2-1	many	NA	CASSTGQDEQFF	TGTGCCAGCTCAACAGGGCAAGATGAGCAGTTCTTC
TRBV29-1	TRBJ1-1	many	NA	CSVYRVNAEAFF	TGCAGCGTTTACAGGGTGAACGCTGAAGCTTTCTTT
TRBV7-9	TRBJ1-2	NA	TRBD1	CASSFDRGLGYGYTF	TGTGCCAGCAGCTTCGACAGGGGGCTGGGCTATGGCTACACCTTC
TRBV7-8	TRBJ1-1	many	NA	CASNRGMNTEAFF	TGTGCCAGCAATCGGGGGATGAACACTGAAGCTTTCTTT
TRBV10-3	TRBJ2-7	NA	TRBD2	CAITASGIHEQYF	TGTGCCATCACGGCTAGCGGGATCCACGAGCAGTACTTC
TRBV6-1	TRBJ1-1	few	NA	CASPGTNMNTEAFF	TGTGCCAGCCCCGGGACTAATATGAACACTGAAGCTTTCTTT
TRBV6-6	TRBJ1-5	many	NA	CASKNSEGQPQHF	TGTGCCAGCAAAAACAGCGAAGGCCAGCCCCAGCATTTT
TRBV29-1	TRBJ2-7	NA	TRBD1	CSALETGGRNEQYF	TGCAGCGCTCTAGAGACAGGGGGTAGGAACGAGCAGTACTTC
TRBV12-3/TRBV12-4	TRBJ1-1	NA	NA	CASSLDLGTPITEAFF	TGTGCCAGCAGTCTTGACCTTGGGACACCTATCACTGAAGCTTTCTTT
TRBV13	TRBJ2-7	NA	NA	CASGIRDGGDEQYF	TGTGCCAGCGGAATCCGGGACGGGGGTGACGAGCAGTACTTC